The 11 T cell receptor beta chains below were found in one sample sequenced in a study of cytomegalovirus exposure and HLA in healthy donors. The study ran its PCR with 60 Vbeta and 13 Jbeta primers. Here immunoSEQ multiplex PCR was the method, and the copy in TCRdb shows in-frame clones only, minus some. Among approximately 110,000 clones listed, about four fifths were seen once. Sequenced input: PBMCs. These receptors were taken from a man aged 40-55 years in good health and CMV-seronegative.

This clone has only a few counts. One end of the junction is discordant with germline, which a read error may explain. The CDR3 region is CSSSPKMRVGNTIYF. The CDR3 DNA reads as TGTTCCAGCAGCCCGAAAATGAGGGTTGGAAACACCATATATTTT. The genes are TRBV7-9 and TRBJ1-3; D is undetermined. The CDR3 is 15 residues long. Germline-derived CDR1 and CDR2 are SEHNR and FQNEAQ (reference sequence).

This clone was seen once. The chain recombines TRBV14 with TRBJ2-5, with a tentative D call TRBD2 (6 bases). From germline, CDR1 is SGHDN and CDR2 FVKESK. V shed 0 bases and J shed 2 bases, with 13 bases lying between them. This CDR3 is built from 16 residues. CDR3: CASSQDPGGTQETQYF. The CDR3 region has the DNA TGTGCCAGCAGCCAAGACCCCGGGGGTACACAAGAGACCCAGTACTTC.

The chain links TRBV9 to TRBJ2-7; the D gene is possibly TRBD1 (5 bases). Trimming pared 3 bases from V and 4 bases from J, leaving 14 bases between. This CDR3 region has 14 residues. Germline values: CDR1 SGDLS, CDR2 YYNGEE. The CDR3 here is CASSAGPAGYEQYF. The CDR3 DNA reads TGTGCCAGCAGCGCCGGACCAGCAGGGTACGAGCAGTACTTC.

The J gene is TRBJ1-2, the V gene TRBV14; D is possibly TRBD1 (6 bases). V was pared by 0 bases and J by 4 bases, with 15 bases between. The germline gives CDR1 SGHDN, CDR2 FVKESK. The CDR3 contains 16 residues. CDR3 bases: TGTGCCAGCAGCCAAGAATTTTGGGGGGGCGCCTATGGCTACACCTTC. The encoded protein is CASSQEFWGGAYGYTF.

As DNA, the CDR3 is TGTGCCAGCAGCCTTAACAATGAGCAGTTCTTC. It translates to CASSLNNEQFF. The rearrangement joins TRBV9 to TRBJ2-1; D unclear. Trimming took off 4 bases at V and 5 bases at J, with 4 bases between the two ends. Germline V gene data show CDR1 as SGDLS and CDR2 as YYNGEE. CDR3 length: 11 residues.

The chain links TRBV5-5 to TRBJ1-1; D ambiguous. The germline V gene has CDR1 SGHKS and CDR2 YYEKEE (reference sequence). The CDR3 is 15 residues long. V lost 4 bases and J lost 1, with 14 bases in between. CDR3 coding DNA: TGTGCCAGCAGCCCAGATCTGAGGAGGAACACTGAAGCTTTCTTT. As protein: CASSPDLRRNTEAFF.

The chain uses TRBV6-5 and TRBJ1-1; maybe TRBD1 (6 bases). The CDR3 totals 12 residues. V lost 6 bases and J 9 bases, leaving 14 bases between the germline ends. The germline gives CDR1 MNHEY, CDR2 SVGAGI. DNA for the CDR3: TGTGCCAGCAGCTCTGAACAGGGTAAAGCTTTCTTT. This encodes CASSSEQGKAFF.

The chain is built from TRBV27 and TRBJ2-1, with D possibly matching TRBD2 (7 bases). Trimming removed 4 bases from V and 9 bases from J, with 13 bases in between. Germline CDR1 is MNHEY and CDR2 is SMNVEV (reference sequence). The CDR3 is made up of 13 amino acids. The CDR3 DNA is TGTGCCAGCAGTTATCGGGGGGCTATTGAGCAGTTCTTC. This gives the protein CASSYRGAIEQFF.

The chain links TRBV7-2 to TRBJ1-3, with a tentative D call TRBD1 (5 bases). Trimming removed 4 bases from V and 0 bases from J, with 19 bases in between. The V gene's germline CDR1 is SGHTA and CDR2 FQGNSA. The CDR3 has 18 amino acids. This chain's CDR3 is CASSSPGPGLASGNTIYF. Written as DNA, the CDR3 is TGTGCCAGCAGCTCCCCAGGGCCAGGACTAGCCTCTGGAAACACCATATATTTT.

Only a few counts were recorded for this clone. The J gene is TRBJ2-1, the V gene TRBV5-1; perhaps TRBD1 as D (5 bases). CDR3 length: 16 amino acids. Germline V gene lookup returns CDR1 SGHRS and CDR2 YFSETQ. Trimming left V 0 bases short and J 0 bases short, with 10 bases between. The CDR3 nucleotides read TGCGCCAGCAGCTTGGCCCAGGGTAACTCCTACAATGAGCAGTTCTTC. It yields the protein CASSLAQGNSYNEQFF.

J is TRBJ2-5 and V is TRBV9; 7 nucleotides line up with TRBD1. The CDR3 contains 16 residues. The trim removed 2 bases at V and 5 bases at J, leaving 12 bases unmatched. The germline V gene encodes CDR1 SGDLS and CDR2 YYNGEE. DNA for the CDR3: TGTGCCAGCAGCGTTACAGGGGCCGTGAGGTTGGAGACCCAGTACTTC. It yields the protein CASSVTGAVRLETQYF.